The TCR beta chain under discussion was sequenced for a study of beta chain features in type 1 diabetes. Across the whole study: Healthy donors resembled patients in age, gender and cell yields. Study outcomes and limitations: Resolution of whether HLA type affects TCRB rearrangement was not achieved here.

The CDR3 loop spans 14 amino acids. Germline V CDR1 and CDR2: MNHEY, SVGAGI. V lost 4 bases and J lost 4, with 10 bases in between. Expressed TCRB transcripts were sequenced because the isolated RNA had all been reverse transcribed beforehand. Assay: immunoSEQ multiplex PCR; the TCRdb copy retains only in-frame clones and omits some. The table lists 220,000 or so clones, about 63% of them singletons. In the case of this clone: The antigen is not known.

The chain recombines TRBV6-5 with TRBJ1-4; D is unclear. This sequence was found in a man aged 25-40 years in good health. The sample consisted of naive CD4+ T cells from blood. CDR3 sequence (DNA): TGTGCCAGCAGTTTGCGGTGGAATAATGAAAAACTGTTTTTT. Translating it yields CASSLRWNNEKLFF.